This T cell receptor (beta chain) originates from a study of T cells in Graves' hyperthyroidism and ophthalmopathy. In germline, CDR1 is GTSNPN, CDR2 SVGIG (reference sequence). With 8 bases clipped from V and 6 bases from J, the junction kept 9 bases outside the gene matches. The CDR3 extends over 12 amino acids. Amplification yielded TCR beta CDR3 regions, with RNA transcripts as the source. The TCR CDR3 first-round RT-PCR relied on the HTBI primer set. TCRdb reprocessed the multiplex PCR reads with MiXCR, giving one entry per CDR3 protein. The sample contains about 570,000 distinct CDR3 sequences, about 15% of which appear only once.

The clonotype was recovered from a woman between 40 and 55 years old with Graves' hyperthyroidism. The material sequenced was blood. The J gene is TRBJ2-7, the V gene TRBV30; 8 bases are a match to TRBD2. CDR3 coding DNA: TGTGCCGGTAGCGGGAAGGGTGGCGAGCAGTACTTC. This codes for CAGSGKGGEQYF.